Each of the 5 T cell receptor beta chains below was sequenced from the same sample in a study of blood T cell repertoires in COVID-19. TCRdb's copy holds only in-frame clones and misses some; the assay was immunoSEQ multiplex PCR. Among about 78,000 clones listed, around nine tenths were seen once. Sequencing was carried out using peripheral blood. These receptor sequences come from a man between 50 and 59 years old with active or convalescent COVID-19.

The rearrangement joins TRBV28 to TRBJ1-2; 7 bases align to TRBD1. With 6 bases clipped from V and 5 bases from J, the junction kept 6 bases outside the gene matches. CDR1 MDHEN and CDR2 SYDVKM come from the germline V gene. The CDR3 runs to 13 residues. The CDR3 coding sequence is TGTGCCAGCAGAGTCACAGGGGAGTATGGCTACACCTTC. This codes for CASRVTGEYGYTF.

V is TRBV10-3 and J is TRBJ1-2, with TRBD1 matching 11 bases. Germline V gene data show CDR1 as ENHRY and CDR2 as SYGVKD. The CDR3 contains 15 residues. The V and J ends lost 2 bases and 2 bases, in that order; junction bases with no gene match: 1. The CDR3 loop reads CAISERTGGNYGYTF. The CDR3, as DNA: TGTGCCATCAGTGAGCGGACAGGGGGCAACTATGGCTACACCTTC.

The chain carries TRBV3-1 (or the pseudogene TRBV3-2) and TRBJ2-7; 7 bases are a match to TRBD1. V was pared by 5 bases and J by 7 bases, with 5 bases of the junction left unmatched. The germline V gene encodes CDR1 LGHDT and CDR2 YNNKEL (reference sequence). The CDR3 is made up of 12 amino acids. Here the CDR3 reads CASSKGQLEQYV. The CDR3 region has the DNA TGTGCCAGCAGCAAGGGACAGCTGGAGCAGTACGTC.

The chain joins TRBV28 to TRBJ2-7; D perhaps matches TRBD1 (6 bases). CDR1 and CDR2 (germline): MDHEN, SYDVKM. This CDR3 is 14 amino acids long. V lost 4 bases and J lost 6, with 16 bases in between. The CDR3 nucleotides are TGTGCCAGCAGTTCCTCCGGGACATCTCCCGAGCAGTACTTC. This gives the protein CASSSSGTSPEQYF. The entire variable domain, with the rest obtained from reference TRBV28 and TRBJ2-7, is as follows: DVKVTQSSRYLVKRTGEKVFLECVQDMDHENMFWYRQDPGLGLRLIYFSYDVKMKEKGDIPEGYSVSREKKERFSLILESASTNQTSMYLCASSSSGTSPEQYFGPGTRLTVT.

A few counts support this clone. This chain uses TRBV5-1 with TRBJ2-3; 8 nucleotides align to TRBD2. Germline V gives CDR1 SGHRS, CDR2 YFSETQ. V shed 4 bases, J shed 4 bases, and the junction held 8 bases outside the gene matches. CDR3 length: 15 amino acids. CDR3 in amino acids: CASSRDEAGADTQYF. The CDR3 coding sequence is TGCGCCAGCAGCCGGGACGAAGCGGGGGCAGATACGCAGTATTTT.